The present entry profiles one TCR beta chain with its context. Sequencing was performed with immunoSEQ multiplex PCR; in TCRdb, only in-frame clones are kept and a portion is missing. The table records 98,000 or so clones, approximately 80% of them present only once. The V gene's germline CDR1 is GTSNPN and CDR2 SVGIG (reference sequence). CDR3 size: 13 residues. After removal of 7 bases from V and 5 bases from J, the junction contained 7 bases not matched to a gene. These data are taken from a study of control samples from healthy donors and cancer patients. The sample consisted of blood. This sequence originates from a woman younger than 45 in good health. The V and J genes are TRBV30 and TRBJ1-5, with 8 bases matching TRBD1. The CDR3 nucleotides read TGTGCCTTTAAACAGGGGGGAGATCAGCCCCAGCATTTT. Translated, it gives CAFKQGGDQPQHF.